The clone carrying this T cell receptor beta chain was recorded a few times. The antigen remains unidentified. This specimen comes from a study of T-cell reconstitution after alpha-beta-depleted transplantation in children. Study-level results: Fresh T-cell production supplied most of the T-cell counts and diversity seen one year after transplant. About two months after transplant, alpha-beta T cells reportedly came from several hundred expanded graft clones. For some patients, TCRbeta diversity was high at day 60 because of recipient T cells and thymic progenitors that survived.

CDR1 is LGHNA and CDR2 is YNFKEQ in the germline V gene. This CDR3 is built from 15 residues. V shed 6 bases, J shed 4 bases, and the junction held 5 bases outside the gene matches. Molecular barcoding with unique molecular identifiers was used for the TCRbeta library. TCRdb independently ran MiXCR on the PCR reads; one entry per CDR3 protein. This sample has 250,000 to 400,000 distinct CDR3 sequences, with approximately 23% found just once. This TCR came from a male patient younger than 18 who had a stem cell transplant for acute lymphoblastic leukemia, so the T cells may come from the graft donor. Sequenced material: PBMCs, mostly from graft donor cells, taken 180 days after TCRalphabeta/CD19-depleted stem cell transplant. The chain employs TRBV4-2 and TRBJ2-1, with 11 bases fitting TRBD2. The DNA for the CDR3 is TGTGCCAGCAGGCTTGGGACTAGCGGTTACAATGAGCAGTTCTTC. It translates to CASRLGTSGYNEQFF.